The sequence of this TCR beta chain was determined in a study of shared clonotypes between healthy human individuals (TCRdb year 2020). Notes on the research overall: A few men and a couple of women, aged 18 to 49 years, made up the cohort. Per donor, three plates each were used for CD4 naive and CD4 memory, two for CD8 naive, and one for CD8 memory. Per donor, leukapheresis produced somewhere between about 0.94 and 8.9 billion PBMCs. Blood TCR repertoires of roughly five healthy adults were deeply sequenced to estimate repertoire size and the extent of clonotype sharing between individuals. To increase sequencing depth and limit assay-specific biases, different laboratories used diverse techniques to prepare libraries and sequence TCR repertoires. The investigation overall reported the following: When a handful of donors were compared, the shared fraction of clonotypes was about 5% for naive CD4, about 4% for naive CD8, 2% to 2.5% for memory CD4, and around 0.4% for memory CD8. Sampling was limited to blood, and TCR repertoires in tissue likely differ from TCR repertoires in blood. Incomplete sequencing was indicated by rarefaction of sorted-subset datasets, despite the large sequencing depth. Naive subsets generally had larger estimated clonotype richness than memory subsets did. Compared with non-shared clonotypes, clonotypes shared by all four sorted-subset donors had higher generation probabilities. The small number of donors limited the genetic and exposure-history diversity represented. Pairwise subsampling indicated that sequencing depth was expected to affect the degree of clonotype sharing among donors.

Worth noting for this clone: Its antigen specificity is not known. No qualities accompany the bases; no much larger clone lies one base away.

Using the deep immunoSEQ assay, TCR CDR3 regions were amplified from genomic DNA by multiplex PCR. For each cell subset, the extracted genomic DNA was distributed evenly across all wells of several immunoSEQ 96-well plates, and each plate served as one replicate. For sorted subsets, around 0.2 ug genomic DNA, equal to about 30,000 T cell genomes, was loaded into each replicate PCR. Purified libraries were quantified with a Qubit 3.0 fluorometer, sized on a Bioanalyzer 2100, and re-quantified with the KAPA Library Quantification kit. Every immunoSEQ 96-well plate was sequenced on a separate single-read 150-cycle Illumina NextSeq 550 flow cell. Under the source paper's analysis protocol: The immunoSEQ output contained only junctional sequences without quality scores, so filtering could not match that applied to full-length reads. Sequences were annotated with PyIR, a Python wrapper for IgBLAST v1.9, and V/J genes and CDR3 were assigned using IMGT germline references. Any read was removed if the V/J assignment was weak (E-value above 1e-6), the CDR3 was missing, or the read contained stop codons, out-of-frame junctions, or ambiguous translated residues. V3J clonotypes were defined by identical inferred V gene, J gene, and CDR3 amino acid sequence. Percentage overlap between repertoires was computed as shared unique clonotypes divided by the size of the smaller repertoire. Richness of each repertoire was evaluated using RTK rarefaction, the Chao1 estimator, and Recon v2.1 estimates of unobserved clonotypes. Generation probabilities for all TCRbeta clonotypes obtained by the gDNA method from a handful of donors were computed using OLGA. This is the immuneACCESS table as TCRdb keeps it, with only in-frame sequences that have V and J called. A part of the clones is gone; compared with another copy, unresolved V genes explain less than half, and the rest is unexplained. The V and J calls and clone size are taken from that table; D and trimming were inferred from the DNA. The sample data list about 1 million clones, and under 80% of these were observed just once. Approximately 1.5% of the sample rests with the top ten.

Healthy HIV-negative adults with no recently reported acute infections or vaccinations were included as donors. All donors were Caucasian adults living in Nashville, Tennessee, USA. CD4+ T cells were enriched by magnetic negative selection; naive cells were then positively selected on CD45RA, and the negative fraction formed the memory subset. Blood was collected by leukapheresis, and PBMCs were isolated by Ficoll-Histopaque density gradient centrifugation and then cryopreserved in liquid nitrogen vapor phase. Analytical flow cytometry was used to check the purity and quantity of each magnetically sorted T cell population. From each sorted fraction, genomic DNA was isolated and quantified by UV absorbance on a Nanodrop 2000c. From the germline V gene, CDR1 is SGHAT and CDR2 is FQNNGV. From its cysteine to its phenylalanine, the CDR3 spans 15 amino acids. Here the CDR3 DNA is all that survives: 45 bases in frame from base 1. Clipping removes 3 bases from V and 5 bases from J, with 9 as the unmatched junction base count.

The origin of this receptor is a man younger than 30 in good health. Specimen: memory CD4+ T cells sorted from blood. Read against the paper, the sample's cell subset or site label means: CD45RA-negative fraction. The rearranged segments are TRBV11-2 and TRBJ2-5, and 7 junction bases match TRBD1. The CDR3 protein is CASSLVGGGEETQYF. DNA sequence: TGTGCCAGCAGCTTGGTAGGGGGCGGTGAGGAGACCCAGTACTTC.